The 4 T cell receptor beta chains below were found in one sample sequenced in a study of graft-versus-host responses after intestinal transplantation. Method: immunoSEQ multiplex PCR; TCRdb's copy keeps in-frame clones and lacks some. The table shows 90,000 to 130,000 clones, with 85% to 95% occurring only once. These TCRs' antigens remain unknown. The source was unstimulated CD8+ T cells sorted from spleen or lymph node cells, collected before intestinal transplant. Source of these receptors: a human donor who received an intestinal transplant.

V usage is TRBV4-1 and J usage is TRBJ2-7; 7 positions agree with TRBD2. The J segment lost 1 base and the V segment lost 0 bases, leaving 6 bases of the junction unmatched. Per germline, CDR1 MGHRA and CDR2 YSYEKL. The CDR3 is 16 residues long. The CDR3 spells CASSQEAWRESYEQYF. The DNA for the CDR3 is TGCGCCAGCAGCCAAGAGGCTTGGCGGGAGTCCTACGAGCAGTACTTC.

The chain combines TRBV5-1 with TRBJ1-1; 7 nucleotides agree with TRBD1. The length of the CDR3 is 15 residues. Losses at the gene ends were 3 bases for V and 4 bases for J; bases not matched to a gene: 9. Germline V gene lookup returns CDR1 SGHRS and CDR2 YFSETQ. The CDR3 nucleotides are TGCGCCAGCAGCTGGGCAGGGGGGAGTGGCACTGAAGCTTTCTTT. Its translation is CASSWAGGSGTEAFF.

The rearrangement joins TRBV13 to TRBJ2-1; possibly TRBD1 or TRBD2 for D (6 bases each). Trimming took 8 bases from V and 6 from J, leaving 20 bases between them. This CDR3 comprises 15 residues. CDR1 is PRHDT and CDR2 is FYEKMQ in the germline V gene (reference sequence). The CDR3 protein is CASFNTQGTPNEQFF. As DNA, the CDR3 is TGTGCCAGCTTTAATACTCAGGGGACTCCCAATGAGCAGTTCTTC.

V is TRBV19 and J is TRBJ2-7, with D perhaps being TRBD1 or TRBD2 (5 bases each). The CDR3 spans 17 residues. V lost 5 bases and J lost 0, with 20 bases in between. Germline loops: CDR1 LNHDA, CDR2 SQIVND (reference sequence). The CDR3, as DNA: TGTGCCAGTAGTGTGGGGGATTTCCGAGCCCTCTCCTACGAGCAGTACTTC. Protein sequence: CASSVGDFRALSYEQYF.